Sequencing of this TCR beta chain was carried out in a study of vaccination and CD4 T cells after COVID-19. Concerning this clonotype: Its target is not known.

Overall study results and limits: Spike mono-reactive status applied to 304 of 307 vaccine-specific clones in convalescent patients.

The trim removed 0 bases at V and 0 bases at J, leaving 1 base unmatched. Germline CDR1 MNHNS, CDR2 SASEGT. The CDR3 sequence is 15 residues long. Sequenced with the Oncomine TCR Beta short-read assay was DNA taken from cultured CD4+ T cells. TCRdb passed the PCR reads through MiXCR, listing each CDR3 protein once. This sample has 10,000 to 15,000 distinct CDR3 sequences, with roughly half found just once. Treatment specified: approximately nine-day PBMC culture with coronavirus spike peptide pools or control peptides (ViraFEST assay). The chain joins TRBV6-1 to TRBJ1-2, with 7 bases lining up with TRBD1. The material sequenced was CD4+ T cells from blood, cultured in vitro. This TCR derives from a human donor who had recovered from COVID-19. The CDR3 bases are TGTGCCAGCAGTGAAGCGACAGGGACTAACTATGGCTACACCTTC. Translating it yields CASSEATGTNYGYTF.